This entry lists 6 T cell receptor beta chains sequenced from one sample in a study of blood T cells in healthy people across ages. A second about 6 to 11 cycle PCR used barcoded and J-beta primers. TCRdb ran MiXCR on the 5' RACE reads and lists one entry per CDR3 protein. The data show about 970,000 distinct CDR3 sequences, with 45% to 60% seen just once and about 21% held by the top ten. The sample was blood. The receptor set was obtained from a woman between 55 and 75 years old in good health.

This clonotype was counted between two and nine times. The chain links TRBV15 to TRBJ1-5; TRBD1 agrees at 7 bases. Germline V gene lookup returns CDR1 LNHNV and CDR2 YYDKDF (reference sequence). The CDR3 is made up of 13 amino acids. Germline trimming cut 5 bases from V and 7 bases from J; bases unmatched to any gene: 5. The CDR3 sequence: CATSVTGRQPQHF. As DNA, the CDR3 is TGTGCCACCAGCGTGACAGGGCGACAGCCCCAGCATTTT.

In this sample, this clonotype turned up a few times. The genes are TRBV27 and TRBJ2-5; 7 nucleotides match TRBD2. The CDR3 spans 19 residues. Germline CDR1 MNHEY, CDR2 SMNVEV (reference sequence). V shed 0 bases and J 3 bases; nucleotides not matched to a gene: 16. As DNA, the CDR3 is TGTGCCAGCAGTTTATCATATGATCAAGCGGGATTGCTAAAAGAGACCCAGTACTTC. Translated: CASSLSYDQAGLLKETQYF.

For the CDR3, the DNA is TGTGCCAGCTCACCACAGGATCGCTACACCTTC. This translates into CASSPQDRYTF. The chain recombines TRBV18 with TRBJ1-2; D not certain. The CDR3 totals 11 residues. The V end lost 1 base, the J end lost 9 bases, and 6 bases lay between the germline ends. Germline CDR1 is KGHSH and CDR2 is LQKENI.

This clonotype was counted only a few times. This chain connects TRBV3-1 to TRBJ2-3, with D hard to call. Trimming removed 0 bases from V and 0 bases from J, with 7 bases in between. The CDR3 has 15 amino acids. Germline loops: CDR1 LGHDT, CDR2 YNNKEL (reference sequence). CDR3 bases: TGTGCCAGCAGCCAAGATTGGGCCAGCACAGATACGCAGTATTTT. As protein: CASSQDWASTDTQYF.

The V and J genes are TRBV7-2 and TRBJ2-5; 7 nucleotides match TRBD2. The J call may be incorrect, as the DNA end agrees better with TRBJ2-7. The CDR3 runs 13 residues. Germline V gene lookup returns CDR1 SGHTA and CDR2 FQGNSA. The CDR3, as DNA: TGTGCCAGCAGCGGGGGACTAAATGGCGAGCAGTACTTC. This sequence encodes CASSGGLNGEQYF.

This rearrangement joins TRBV21-1 to TRBJ2-7; TRBD1 is the table's D call and was not checked against the DNA. TRBV21-1 is noted as a pseudogene. CDR3 length: 18 amino acids. The CDR3 nucleotides are TGTGCCAGCAGCCCATGCTCCGATAACCGGGACAGAACCGACGAGCAGTACTTC. This codes for CASSPCSDNRDRTDEQYF.